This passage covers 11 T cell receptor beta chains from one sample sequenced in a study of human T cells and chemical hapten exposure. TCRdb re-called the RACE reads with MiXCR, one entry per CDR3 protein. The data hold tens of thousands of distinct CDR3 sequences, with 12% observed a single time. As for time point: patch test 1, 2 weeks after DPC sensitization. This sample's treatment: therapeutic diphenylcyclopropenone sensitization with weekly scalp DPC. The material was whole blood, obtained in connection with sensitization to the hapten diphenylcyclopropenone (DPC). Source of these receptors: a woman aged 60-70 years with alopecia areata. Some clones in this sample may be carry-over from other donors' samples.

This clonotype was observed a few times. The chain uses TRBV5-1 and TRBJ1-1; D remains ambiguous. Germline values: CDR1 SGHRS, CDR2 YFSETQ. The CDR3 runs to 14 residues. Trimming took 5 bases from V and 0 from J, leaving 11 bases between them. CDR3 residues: CASSSGPMNTEAFF. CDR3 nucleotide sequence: TGCGCCAGCAGTTCCGGGCCGATGAACACTGAAGCTTTCTTT.

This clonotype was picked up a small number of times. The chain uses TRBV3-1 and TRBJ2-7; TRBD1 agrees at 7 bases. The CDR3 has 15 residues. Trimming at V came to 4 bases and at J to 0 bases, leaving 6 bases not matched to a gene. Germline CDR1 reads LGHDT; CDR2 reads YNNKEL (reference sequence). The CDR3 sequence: CASSLLRDSSYEQYF. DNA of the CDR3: TGTGCCAGCAGCCTCCTTCGGGACAGCTCCTACGAGCAGTACTTC.

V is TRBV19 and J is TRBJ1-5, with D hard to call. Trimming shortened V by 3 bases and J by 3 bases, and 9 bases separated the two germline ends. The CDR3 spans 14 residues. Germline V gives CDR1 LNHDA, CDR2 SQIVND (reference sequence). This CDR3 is CASSIFVHNQPQHF. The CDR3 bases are TGTGCCAGTAGTATTTTCGTCCACAATCAGCCCCAGCATTTT.

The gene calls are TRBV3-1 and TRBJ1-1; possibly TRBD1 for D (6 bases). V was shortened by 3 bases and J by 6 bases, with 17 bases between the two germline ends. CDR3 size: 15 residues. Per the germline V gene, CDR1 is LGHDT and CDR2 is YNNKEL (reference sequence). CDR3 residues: CASSQVQGRGAEAFF. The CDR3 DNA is TGTGCCAGCAGCCAGGTCCAGGGGCGAGGGGCTGAAGCTTTCTTT.

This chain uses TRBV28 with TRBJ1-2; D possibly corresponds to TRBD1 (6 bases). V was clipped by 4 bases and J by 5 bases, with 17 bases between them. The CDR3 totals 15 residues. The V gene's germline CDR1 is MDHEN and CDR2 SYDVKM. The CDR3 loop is CASSSQGVLAYGYTF. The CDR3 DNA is TGTGCCAGCAGTTCACAGGGTGTCTTGGCGTATGGCTACACCTTC.

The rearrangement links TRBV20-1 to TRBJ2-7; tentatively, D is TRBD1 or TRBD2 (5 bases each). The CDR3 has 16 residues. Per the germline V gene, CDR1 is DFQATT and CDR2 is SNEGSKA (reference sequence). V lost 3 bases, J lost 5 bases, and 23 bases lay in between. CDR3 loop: CSARGAAGTASHEQYF. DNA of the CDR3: TGCAGTGCTAGGGGAGCCGCCGGGACGGCGTCCCACGAGCAGTACTTC.

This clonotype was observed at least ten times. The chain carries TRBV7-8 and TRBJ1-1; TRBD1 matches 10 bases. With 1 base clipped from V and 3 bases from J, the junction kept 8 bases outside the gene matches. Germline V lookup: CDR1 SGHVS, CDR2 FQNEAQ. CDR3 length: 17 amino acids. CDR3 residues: CASSLDRDRGGDTEAFF. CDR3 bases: TGTGCCAGCAGCTTAGACCGGGACAGGGGAGGTGACACTGAAGCTTTCTTT.

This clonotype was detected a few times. CDR3 sequence: CASSSRGRSYNSPLHF. CDR3 DNA: TGTGCCAGCAGCTCTAGGGGCCGCTCCTATAATTCACCCCTCCACTTT. The chain links TRBV7-3 to TRBJ1-6; TRBD1 is a possible D gene (5 bases). V shed 4 bases and J shed 0 bases, with 10 bases lying between them. Germline CDR1 SGHTA, CDR2 FQGTGA. The CDR3 totals 16 residues.

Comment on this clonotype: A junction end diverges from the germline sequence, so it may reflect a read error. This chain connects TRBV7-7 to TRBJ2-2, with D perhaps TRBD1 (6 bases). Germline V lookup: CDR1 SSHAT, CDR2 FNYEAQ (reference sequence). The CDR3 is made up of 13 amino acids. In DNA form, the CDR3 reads TGTGCTAGCAGCTACCGGACAGCCGGGGAGCTGTTTTTT. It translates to CASSYRTAGELFF.

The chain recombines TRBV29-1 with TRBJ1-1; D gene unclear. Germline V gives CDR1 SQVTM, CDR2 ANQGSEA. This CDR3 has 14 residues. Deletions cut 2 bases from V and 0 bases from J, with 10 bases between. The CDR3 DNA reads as TGCAGCGTTGAAAGCGGCAGGCTGAACACTGAAGCTTTCTTT. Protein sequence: CSVESGRLNTEAFF. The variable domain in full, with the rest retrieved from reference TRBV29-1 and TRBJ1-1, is SAVISQKPSRDICQRGTSLTIQCQVDSQVTMMFWYRQQPGQSLTLIATANQGSEATYESGFVIDKFPISRPNLTFSTLTVSNMSPEDSSIYLCSVESGRLNTEAFFGQGTRLTVV.

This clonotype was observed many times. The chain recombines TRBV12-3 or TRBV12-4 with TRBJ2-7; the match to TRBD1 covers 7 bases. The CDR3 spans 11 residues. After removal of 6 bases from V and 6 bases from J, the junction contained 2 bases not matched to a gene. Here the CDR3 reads CASRGTAEQYF. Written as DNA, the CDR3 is TGTGCCAGCAGGGGGACAGCCGAGCAGTACTTC.